The sequence of this T cell receptor beta chain was determined in a study of neurological immune-mediated disorders. Study context: Relapsing-remitting patients made up about 90% of the roughly 35 multiple sclerosis patients, and secondary progressive patients made up 3.

TCRdb itself ran the 5' RACE reads through MiXCR, one entry per CDR3 protein. The sample holds under 70,000 distinct CDR3 sequences; about 3.7% are singletons and the top ten take approximately 7.1%. The germline V gene encodes CDR1 SGHRS and CDR2 YFSETQ. This CDR3 is built from 14 residues. Deletions cut 0 bases from V and 0 bases from J, with 6 bases between. This clonotype was seen repeatedly, ten times or more. The antigen is not known. Overall study findings and caveats: There was no association between the multiple sclerosis repertoire cluster and any clinical or MRI feature. It was HTLV-1-associated myelopathy that showed the most TCR clonal expansion, while multiple sclerosis showed the least, falling below healthy controls. There were no CDR3 amino acid sequences shared by expanded clones across subjects, a result suggesting private repertoires in all groups.

The sequenced sample was PBMCs. The V and J genes are TRBV5-1 and TRBJ2-5; D is unclear. The clonotype comes from a woman aged 55-69 years with multiple sclerosis. The CDR3 protein is CASSLVGNQETQYF. In DNA, the CDR3 is TGCGCCAGCAGCTTGGTGGGGAACCAAGAGACCCAGTACTTC.